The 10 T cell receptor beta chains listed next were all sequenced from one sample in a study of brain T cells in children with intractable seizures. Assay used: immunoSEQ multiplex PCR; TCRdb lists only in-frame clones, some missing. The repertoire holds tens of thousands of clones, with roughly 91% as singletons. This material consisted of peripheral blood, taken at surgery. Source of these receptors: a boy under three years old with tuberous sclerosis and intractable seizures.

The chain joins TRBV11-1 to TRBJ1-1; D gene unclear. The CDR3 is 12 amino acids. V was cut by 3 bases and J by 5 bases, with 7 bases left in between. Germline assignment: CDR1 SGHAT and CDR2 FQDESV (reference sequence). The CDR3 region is CASSFRSTEAFF. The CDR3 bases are TGTGCCAGCAGCTTCCGAAGTACTGAAGCTTTCTTT.

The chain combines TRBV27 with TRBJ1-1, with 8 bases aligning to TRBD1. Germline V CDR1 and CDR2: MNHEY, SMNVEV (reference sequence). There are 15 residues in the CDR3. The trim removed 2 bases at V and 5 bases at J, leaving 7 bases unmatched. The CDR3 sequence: CASSLPDRVGTEAFF. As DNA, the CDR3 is TGTGCCAGCAGTTTACCGGACAGGGTGGGAACTGAAGCTTTCTTT.

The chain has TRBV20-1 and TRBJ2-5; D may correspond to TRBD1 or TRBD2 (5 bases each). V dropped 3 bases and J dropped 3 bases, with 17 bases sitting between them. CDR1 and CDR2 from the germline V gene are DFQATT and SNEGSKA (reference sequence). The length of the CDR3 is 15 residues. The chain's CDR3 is CSASSGAGPEETQYF. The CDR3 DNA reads TGCAGTGCTAGTTCCGGGGCAGGGCCTGAAGAGACCCAGTACTTC.

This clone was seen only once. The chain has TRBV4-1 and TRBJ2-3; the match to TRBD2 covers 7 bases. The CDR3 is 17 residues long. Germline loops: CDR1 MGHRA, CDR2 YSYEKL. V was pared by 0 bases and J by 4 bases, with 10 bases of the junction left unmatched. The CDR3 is CASSQEGSGGGADTQYF. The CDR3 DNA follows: TGCGCCAGCAGCCAAGAGGGGTCGGGAGGAGGCGCAGATACGCAGTATTTT.

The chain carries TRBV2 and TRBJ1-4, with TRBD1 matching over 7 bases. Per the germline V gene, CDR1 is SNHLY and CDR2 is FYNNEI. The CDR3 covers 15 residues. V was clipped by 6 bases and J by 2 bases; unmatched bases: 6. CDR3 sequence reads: CASRNPGQTNEKLFF. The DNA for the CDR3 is TGTGCCAGCAGGAATCCGGGACAGACTAATGAAAAACTGTTTTTT. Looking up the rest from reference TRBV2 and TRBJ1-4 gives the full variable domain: EPEVTQTPSHQVTQMGQEVILRCVPISNHLYFYWYRQILGQKVEFLVSFYNNEISEKSEIFDDQFSVERPDGSNFTLKIRSTKLEDSAMYFCASRNPGQTNEKLFFGSGTQLSVL.

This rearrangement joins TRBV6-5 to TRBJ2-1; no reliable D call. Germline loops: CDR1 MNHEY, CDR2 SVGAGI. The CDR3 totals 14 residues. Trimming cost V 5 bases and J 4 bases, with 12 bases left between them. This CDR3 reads CASSNGLSYNEQFF. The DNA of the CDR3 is TGTGCCAGCAGTAACGGGCTCTCTTACAATGAGCAGTTCTTC.

CDR3 amino acids: CASSRTTGGIYEQYF. Here the CDR3 DNA reads TGTGCCAGTTCCCGGACGACAGGGGGTATCTACGAGCAGTACTTC. This chain joins TRBV19 and TRBJ2-7, with 9 bases that match TRBD1. CDR3 length equals 15 residues. V shed 8 bases and J 3 bases; nucleotides not matched to a gene: 11. Germline V gene data show CDR1 as LNHDA and CDR2 as SQIVND (reference sequence).

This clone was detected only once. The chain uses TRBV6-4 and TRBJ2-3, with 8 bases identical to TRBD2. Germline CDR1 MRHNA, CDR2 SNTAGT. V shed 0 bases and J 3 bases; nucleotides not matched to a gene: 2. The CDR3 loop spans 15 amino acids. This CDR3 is CASSDSPSGTDTQYF. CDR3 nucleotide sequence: TGTGCCAGCAGTGACTCACCTAGCGGGACAGATACGCAGTATTTT.

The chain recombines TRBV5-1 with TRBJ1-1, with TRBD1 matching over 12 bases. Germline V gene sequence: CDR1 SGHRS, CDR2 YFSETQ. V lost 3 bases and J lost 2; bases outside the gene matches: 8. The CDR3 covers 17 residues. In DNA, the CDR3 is TGCGCCAGCAGCTCGCTCCGGGACAGGGGGCAAAACACTGAAGCTTTCTTT. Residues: CASSSLRDRGQNTEAFF.

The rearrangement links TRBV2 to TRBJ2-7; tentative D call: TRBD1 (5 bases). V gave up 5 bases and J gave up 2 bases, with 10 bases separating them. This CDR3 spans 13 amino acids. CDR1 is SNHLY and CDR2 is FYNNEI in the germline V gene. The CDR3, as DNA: TGTGCCAGCAGTCAGGGTGGGCCCTACGAGCAGTACTTC. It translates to CASSQGGPYEQYF.